This T cell receptor (beta chain) was retrieved from a study of OX40 agonist ivuxolimab in advanced cancers. Study-wide context: Cancers in dose escalation were hepatocellular, melanoma, renal cell and head and neck.

TCRdb's table, derived via immunoSEQ multiplex PCR, lists solely in-frame clones and lacks some. Of fewer than 50,000 clones listed, 85% to 95% were seen once; the top ten hold about 16%. The CDR3 consists of 14 residues. CDR1 is SGHVS and CDR2 is FNYEAQ in the germline V gene. The V gene lost 5 bases and the J gene lost 5 bases, with 16 bases spanning the gap. This sequence was found in an adult with an advanced solid tumor such as melanoma, head and neck, liver or kidney cancer. The chain is built from TRBV7-6 and TRBJ2-7; D may be TRBD2 (6 bases). Source: CD4+ or CD8+ T cells sorted from blood, taken in a trial of the OX40 agonist ivuxolimab. The CDR3: CASSPGRGSNEQYF. The CDR3 region has the DNA TGTGCCAGCAGCCCCGGGAGAGGGTCGAACGAGCAGTACTTC.